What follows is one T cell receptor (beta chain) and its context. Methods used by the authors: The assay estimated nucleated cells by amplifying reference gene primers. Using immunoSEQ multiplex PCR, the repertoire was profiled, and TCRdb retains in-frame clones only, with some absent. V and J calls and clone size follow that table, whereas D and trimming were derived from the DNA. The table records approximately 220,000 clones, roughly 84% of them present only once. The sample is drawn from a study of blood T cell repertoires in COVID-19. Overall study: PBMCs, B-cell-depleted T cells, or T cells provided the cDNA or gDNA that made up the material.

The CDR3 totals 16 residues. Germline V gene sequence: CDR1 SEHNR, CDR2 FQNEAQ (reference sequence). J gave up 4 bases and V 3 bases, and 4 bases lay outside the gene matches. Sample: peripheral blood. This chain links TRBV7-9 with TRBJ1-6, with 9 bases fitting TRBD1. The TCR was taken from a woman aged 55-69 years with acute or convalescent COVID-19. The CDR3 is CASSFGQGLYNSPLHF. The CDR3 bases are TGTGCCAGCAGCTTTGGACAGGGGCTTTATAATTCACCCCTCCACTTT.